This T cell receptor beta chain was obtained from a study of blood T cell repertoires in COVID-19. Overall study: Donors in the United States, Italy and Spain gave samples during acute or convalescent COVID-19.

In the original workflow: Quantification of nucleated cells was approximated via reference gene primer amplification. Profiled with immunoSEQ multiplex PCR; TCRdb holds only in-frame clones, not every one. V and J calls and clone size are copied from that table; D and trimming were computed from the DNA. Of over 250,000 clones listed, 90% are singletons. There are 13 residues in the CDR3. Germline assignment: CDR1 SGHVS and CDR2 FQNEAQ. V gave up 2 bases and J gave up 12 bases; unmatched junction bases: 4. The receptor's source is a man aged 60 to 75 who had recovered from COVID-19. This sequence joins TRBV7-8 and TRBJ2-1; 10 bases match TRBD2. Specimen: PBMCs or T cells enriched from blood (not recorded which). CDR3 bases: TGTGCCAGCAGCTTACTAGCGGGGGATACGCAGTTCTTC. It specifies CASSLLAGDTQFF.